One TCR beta chain is described in this entry. Its antigen remains unidentified. A single base separates this from a much larger clone, so it may be a read error. The record originates from a study of molecular identifiers for immune sequencing clone quantification. Study observations and caveats: Clones above 20 RNA copies contained over 97% of effector molecules but under 1% of naive ones.

With 4 bases clipped from V and 4 bases from J, the junction kept 9 bases outside the gene matches. The CDR3 length is 15 residues. The germline CDR1 and CDR2 sequences are SGHRS and YFSETQ. Generation of bulk TCR libraries relied on previously described methods and listed TCR primers. TCRdb reprocessed the PCR reads with MiXCR, giving one entry per CDR3 protein. The data show hundreds of thousands of distinct CDR3 sequences, less than 20% seen once. Naive CD8 T cell sorting was performed on the CD8+CD4-CCR7+CD45RA+ phenotype. The source is a human donor in good health. Some libraries in this study had Jurkat cell RNA spiked in. The chain is built from TRBV5-1 and TRBJ2-3, with TRBD1 identical over 7 bases. The sample consisted of naive CD8+ T cells from blood, with Jurkat cell RNA spiked in. Sample subset: FACS-sorted CD8+CD4-CCR7+CD45RA+ naive T cells. CDR3 sequence reads: CASSATGQLSDTQYF. The CDR3 DNA is TGCGCCAGCAGCGCGACAGGGCAGCTCTCAGATACGCAGTATTTT.